This T cell receptor (beta chain) derives from a study of blood T cell repertoires in COVID-19. Study-level background: Some COVID-19 samples were acute and others convalescent; all came from the United States, Italy and Spain. PBMCs, B-cell-depleted T cells, or T cells were the source of the cDNA or gDNA that made up the material.

Original data processing: Amplification of reference gene primers was used by the study to estimate nucleated cell counts. The table came from immunoSEQ multiplex PCR; TCRdb's copy has only in-frame clones and leaves some out. V and J calls and clone size come straight from that table; D and trimming were deduced from the DNA. The table includes 150,000 to 200,000 clones, approximately 85% detected once. The sequenced sample consisted of peripheral blood. This receptor was taken from a man aged 60-69 years with acute or convalescent COVID-19.

The DNA of the CDR3 is TGTGCCATCAGTGCCCCGGGGGGGGGTGAGCAGTTCTTC. This sequence encodes CAISAPGGGEQFF. This chain connects TRBV10-3 to TRBJ2-1; 8 bases align to TRBD2. Germline V gene data show CDR1 as ENHRY and CDR2 as SYGVKD. This CDR3 region has 13 residues. V lost 4 bases, J lost 9 bases, and 5 bases stayed unmatched.